The 18 T cell receptor beta chains below were found in one sample sequenced in a study of T-cell memory formation after mild COVID-19. TCRdb analysed the 5' RACE reads with MiXCR anew, one entry per CDR3 protein. Among over 500,000 distinct CDR3 sequences listed, 17% were seen once. The sample comprised PBMCs or a T cell subset sorted from them (not recorded which). These receptors were obtained from an adult woman who had mild COVID-19 (a few samples of this study predate the infection). Cell type and time point are not known.

There are a few counts of this clonotype. The chain couples TRBV7-8 to TRBJ1-4; D is unclear. Trimming pared 2 bases from V and 4 bases from J, leaving 8 bases between. Germline V gives CDR1 SGHVS, CDR2 FQNEAQ. The CDR3 extends over 14 amino acids. This chain's CDR3 is CASSLKDLNEKLFF. CDR3 in DNA: TGTGCCAGCAGCTTAAAGGACCTTAATGAAAAACTGTTTTTT.

This sequence joins TRBV12-3 or TRBV12-4 and TRBJ1-1; the D is unclear. CDR3 length equals 14 residues. With 2 bases removed from V and 1 base from J, the gap between germline ends came to 8 bases. CDR3 loop: CASSLHSANTEAFF. As DNA, the CDR3 is TGTGCCAGCAGTTTACACAGTGCGAACACTGAAGCTTTCTTT.

This clonotype has more than one count but fewer than ten. V and J are TRBV6-2 or TRBV6-3 and TRBJ2-1; D is ambiguous. The CDR3 spans 11 residues. Per germline, CDR1 MNHEY and CDR2 SVGEGT. Trimming shortened V by 2 bases and J by 10 bases, and 6 bases separated the two germline ends. CDR3 protein: CASSYRREQFF. DNA for the CDR3: TGTGCCAGCAGTTACAGGCGCGAGCAGTTCTTC.

The genes are TRBV20-1 and TRBJ2-7; tentative D call: TRBD1 (7 bases). V was cut by 1 base and J by 2 bases, with 12 bases left in between. Germline V gene sequence: CDR1 DFQATT, CDR2 SNEGSKA (reference sequence). CDR3 size: 14 residues. The CDR3 loop is CSARVGRGAYEQYF. In DNA, the CDR3 is TGCAGTGCTAGAGTTGGCAGGGGGGCCTACGAGCAGTACTTC.

The chain combines TRBV12-3 or TRBV12-4 with TRBJ2-1; the D call may be TRBD1 or TRBD2 (6 bases each). Trimming pared 8 bases from V and 0 bases from J, leaving 14 bases between. This CDR3 has 15 amino acids. The CDR3 spells CASREGGSSYNEQFF. DNA of the CDR3: TGTGCCAGCCGTGAAGGGGGGAGCTCCTACAATGAGCAGTTCTTC.

This rearrangement joins TRBV12-3 or TRBV12-4 to TRBJ1-5; a weak D match, TRBD1 (6 bases). The CDR3 contains 14 residues. The V end lost 5 bases, the J end lost 3 bases, and 11 bases lay between the germline ends. The CDR3 DNA reads as TGTGCCAGCAGTGACAGGTTATACAATCAGCCCCAGCATTTT. It translates to CASSDRLYNQPQHF.

The rearrangement links TRBV6-2 or TRBV6-3 to TRBJ2-7; no definite D call. This CDR3 comprises 13 residues. Between the trimmed V and J ends, which lost 7 bases and 2 bases, there was a span of 12 bases. CDR1 and CDR2 from the germline V gene are MNHEY and SVGEGT. The CDR3 loop is CASMKIVPYEQYF. Here the CDR3 DNA reads TGTGCCAGCATGAAGATCGTCCCCTACGAGCAGTACTTC.

This clonotype appeared a few times. The chain employs TRBV14 and TRBJ1-6; 8 bases are shared with TRBD1. V dropped 5 bases and J dropped 7; count of bases not matched to a gene: 10. There are 16 residues in the CDR3. Per germline, CDR1 SGHDN and CDR2 FVKESK. The CDR3 DNA sequence: TGTGCCAGCAGCAAGATCCCCGGGACAGGAAATTCACCCCTCCACTTT. This encodes CASSKIPGTGNSPLHF.

The CDR3 nucleotides are TGCGCCAGCAGCCAAGGGGAGACAGCAAATCAGCCCCAGCATTTT. Its protein is CASSQGETANQPQHF. This chain links TRBV4-1 with TRBJ1-5; TRBD1 is a possible D gene (5 bases). Per the germline V gene, CDR1 is MGHRA and CDR2 is YSYEKL. Trimming removed 1 base from V and 4 bases from J, with 11 bases in between. This CDR3 spans 15 amino acids.

This clonotype was counted a few times. This chain connects TRBV30 to TRBJ1-5; D remains ambiguous. This CDR3 is 13 amino acids long. Germline values: CDR1 GTSNPN, CDR2 SVGIG (reference sequence). Trimming left V 3 bases short and J 0 bases short, with 6 bases between. CDR3 protein: CAWSGYSNQPQHF. CDR3 DNA: TGTGCCTGGAGCGGATATAGCAATCAGCCCCAGCATTTT.

This chain joins TRBV7-9 and TRBJ2-1; no firm D call. The CDR3 is made up of 15 amino acids. The germline V gene encodes CDR1 SEHNR and CDR2 FQNEAQ (reference sequence). Trimming cost V 3 bases and J 1 base, with 10 bases left between them. CDR3 DNA: TGTGCCAGCAGCTTCATGGGATCTTCCTACAATGAGCAGTTCTTC. Amino acid sequence: CASSFMGSSYNEQFF.

This chain joins TRBV6-6 and TRBJ2-1; 12 nucleotides agree with TRBD2. Trimming took 5 bases from V and 2 from J; bases not matched to a gene: 7. The CDR3 consists of 17 residues. Per germline, CDR1 MNHNY and CDR2 SVGAGI (reference sequence). The DNA for the CDR3 is TGTGCCAGCAGTCATGGGACTAGCGGGCCGACCTACAATGAGCAGTTCTTC. It encodes CASSHGTSGPTYNEQFF.

The table lists this clonotype with a few counts. This CDR3 reads CASSWDRGSEAFF. The CDR3 nucleotides are TGCGCCAGCAGCTGGGACAGGGGATCTGAAGCTTTCTTT. This chain uses TRBV5-1 with TRBJ1-1; TRBD1 agrees at 10 bases. This CDR3 contains 13 residues. Germline assignment: CDR1 SGHRS and CDR2 YFSETQ. V shed 3 bases, J shed 6 bases, and the junction held 2 bases outside the gene matches.

This chain links TRBV6-5 with TRBJ1-2; no definite D call. The CDR3 covers 14 residues. CDR1 is MNHEY and CDR2 is SVGAGI in the germline V gene. V was pared by 0 bases and J by 2 bases, with 7 bases between. The CDR3 sequence: CASSYSYSNYGYTF. In DNA, the CDR3 is TGTGCCAGCAGTTACTCGTATTCAAACTATGGCTACACCTTC.

This rearrangement joins TRBV19 to TRBJ2-2; TRBD2 aligns across 9 bases. The CDR3 totals 15 residues. CDR1 and CDR2 from the germline V gene are LNHDA and SQIVND (reference sequence). V shed 5 bases, J shed 4 bases, and the junction held 5 bases outside the gene matches. Here the CDR3 reads CASSVLAGITGELFF. The CDR3 coding sequence is TGTGCCAGTAGTGTCCTAGCGGGAATCACCGGGGAGCTGTTTTTT.

The chain joins TRBV12-3 or TRBV12-4 to TRBJ2-7, with TRBD2 matching over 12 bases. V was pared by 4 bases and J by 5 bases, with 6 bases of the junction left unmatched. The CDR3 has 15 residues. The chain's CDR3 is CASSWPGLAGDEQYF. The DNA for the CDR3 is TGTGCCAGCAGTTGGCCGGGACTAGCGGGCGACGAGCAGTACTTC.

This clonotype appeared many times. The chain combines TRBV4-1 with TRBJ2-1; tentatively, D is TRBD1 (6 bases). This CDR3 spans 17 amino acids. The germline V gene encodes CDR1 MGHRA and CDR2 YSYEKL. The ends were cut back, 0 bases at V and 0 bases at J, with 12 bases in the middle. CDR3 sequence reads: CASSQDPPGASYNEQFF. As DNA, the CDR3 is TGCGCCAGCAGCCAAGACCCCCCAGGGGCCTCCTACAATGAGCAGTTCTTC.

The chain carries TRBV29-1 and TRBJ1-5; tentatively, D is TRBD1 (5 bases). Trimming removed 5 bases at V and 0 bases at J, with 11 bases between. This CDR3 comprises 14 residues. Germline V gives CDR1 SQVTM, CDR2 ANQGSEA. CDR3 bases: TGCAGCGTTATTGACAGCCTTAGCAATCAGCCCCAGCATTTT. As protein: CSVIDSLSNQPQHF.